This TCR beta chain was recovered during a study of Ad26.COV2.S vaccination and SARS-CoV-2 variants (dated by TCRdb to the early 2020s). For context, the study as a whole: Donors in the vaccine arm were drawn from COV1001, a phase I-IIa trial of Ad26.COV2.S in healthy adults that was multicentre, randomized, double-blind and placebo-controlled. Dosing of Ad26.COV2.S was intramuscular, at either 5x10^10 or 1x10^11 viral particles, delivered as one shot or as two shots spaced 56 days apart. TCRbeta repertoire sequencing was used to assess the specificity and breadth of SARS-CoV-2-reactive T cell receptors after Ad26.COV2.S vaccination. The TCR-sequenced set comprised around 30 samples: some 20 Ad26.COV2.S vaccine recipients, 5 placebo recipients and 8 SARS-CoV-2 convalescent individuals. Trial participants were randomized into five groups of five: low-dose or high-dose Ad26.COV2.S given once or twice, or placebo on both occasions. Throughout the experiments and outcome assessment, investigators stayed blinded to trial group allocation. General conclusions and limits of the study: The study was not powered to compare responses between vaccine doses or regimens. Compared with placebo recipients, Ad26.COV2.S recipients showed higher spike-specific TCR breadth (P = 0.0014). Vaccine and placebo recipients had similar non-spike TCR breadth, a finding consistent with the vaccine containing only spike. According to the authors, total T cell responses may have been underestimated by the TCR breadth and depth analyses. Substantial breadth of spike-specific CD8+ and CD4+ T cell responses was reported after vaccination.

This specimen's treatment or condition label, per the study, means: 15 to 20 received Ad26.COV2.S at low or high dose, single or two shots; about 5 received placebo; per-sample allocation not given. For vaccine and placebo recipients, the sequenced repertoires came from samples collected on day 63 after the first injection. In Cohort 1b, about 25 adults aged 18-55 years were enrolled at a single site in Boston, USA, between 29 July and 7 August 2020. Ad26.COV2.S consisted of a replication-incompetent adenovirus type 26 vector by which a prefusion-stabilized SARS-CoV-2 spike protein from the original Wuhan strain was expressed. Turning to this clone: This receptor's antigen is unknown. No clone much larger than this one lies a single base away; base qualities are absent.

The immunoSEQ Assay was used to sequence TCRbeta CDR3 regions. After extraction, genomic DNA underwent amplification by bias-controlled multiplex PCR, followed by high-throughput sequencing. The authors' analysis ran thus. To quantify the absolute abundance of each unique TCRbeta CDR3 region, sequences were collapsed and filtered. T cell fraction was estimated by normalizing TCRbeta template counts to usable DNA, which was measured by amplifying reference genes present in all nucleated cells. Repertoire TCRs were annotated as SARS-CoV-2-specific when V gene, CDR3 amino acid sequence and J gene were exactly matched to a known reactive TCR set. MIRA supplied the reference SARS-CoV-2 TCR set, which was filtered for enrichment in COVID-19-positive ImmuneCODE repertoires so that public or cross-reactive TCRs were removed. Based on the MIRA antigens, annotated TCRs were further analysed at the level of specific ORF or position within ORF. Breadth was defined as annotated unique rearrangements over total unique productive rearrangements; depth was the summed frequency of those rearrangements. Two-sided Wilcoxon rank-sum tests were applied when comparing TCR breadth between groups. Entries here come from immuneACCESS through TCRdb and include only in-frame sequences with V and J called. Some clones fail to appear in such tables; in the studies checked, an unresolved V gene covers under half of the shortfall, and the cause of the remainder is unknown. D and trimming were read from the DNA, whereas the V and J calls and clone size are those reported in that table. A total of 330,000 or so clones appear in this sample, about 90% of them only once. Of the sample, over 5% is held by the ten largest clones.

Cut back by 4 bases and 2 bases, the V and J ends lie 9 bases apart. Counted from cysteine to phenylalanine, this CDR3 has 14 amino acids. Only CDR3 DNA remains: 42 bases, in frame from the first base. From a lookup of the germline V gene, CDR1 and CDR2 are SGHDN and FVKESK. Sample: peripheral blood, taken in a trial of Ad26.COV2.S vaccine versus placebo. The chain was built from TRBV14 and TRBJ1-5, with TRBD1 perhaps the D gene, on 5 matching bases. The TCR originated in a person aged 18-60 years who received the Ad26.COV2.S COVID-19 vaccine or a placebo. The DNA sequence is as follows: TGTGCCAGCAGCCCATGGGGGGGCAATCAGCCCCAGCATTTT. It specifies CASSPWGGNQPQHF.